Below, 21 T cell receptor beta chains from the same sample are listed, as sequenced in a study of shared clonotypes between healthy human individuals. The method was immunoSEQ multiplex PCR; TCRdb's version includes in-frame clones alone and lacks a portion of them. In the table there are about 820,000 clones, 85% to 95% of which are singletons. Naive CD8 cells comprised CD45RO-negative, CCR7-positively selected cells, excluding terminally differentiated effector memory CD45RA+ cells. Material for sequencing was naive CD8+ T cells sorted from blood. The origin of the receptors is a man aged 25 to 40 in good health.

The chain employs TRBV20-1 and TRBJ2-1; D is uncertain. The V gene's germline CDR1 is DFQATT and CDR2 SNEGSKA (reference sequence). The CDR3 consists of 11 residues. Trimming took 6 bases from V and 3 from J, leaving 6 bases between them. CDR3 nucleotides: TGCAGTGCCGCCCTCTACAATGAGCAGTTCTTC. Residues: CSAALYNEQFF.

The gene calls are TRBV29-1 and TRBJ2-7; 10 bases match TRBD2. This CDR3 has 15 residues. The V and J ends lost 5 bases and 4 bases, in that order; junction bases with no gene match: 11. From germline, CDR1 is SQVTM and CDR2 ANQGSEA. CDR3 bases: TGCAGCGTTATAGGAGCGGGAGGGCCTAGGTACGAGCAGTACTTC. It codes for CSVIGAGGPRYEQYF.

CDR3 DNA: TGTGCCAGCAGCTTAGCAGGGTACCAGAACACTGAAGCTTTCTTT. It is translated as CASSLAGYQNTEAFF. The chain has TRBV7-2 and TRBJ1-1; D uncertain. With 0 bases removed from V and 1 base from J, the gap between germline ends came to 9 bases. CDR1 is SGHTA, CDR2 FQGNSA, per germline. CDR3 length: 15 residues.

The V call is TRBV13, the J call TRBJ2-7; the match to TRBD2 covers 11 bases. Germline V gene data show CDR1 as PRHDT and CDR2 as FYEKMQ (reference sequence). This CDR3 spans 14 amino acids. The V gene end was trimmed by 6 bases and the J gene end by 3 bases; junction bases not matched to a gene: 4. The CDR3 sequence: CASRNSGRGYEQYF. The DNA for the CDR3 is TGTGCCAGCAGGAATAGCGGGAGGGGCTACGAGCAGTACTTC. Variable domain in full (rest from reference TRBV13 and TRBJ2-7): AAGVIQSPRHLIKEKRETATLKCYPIPRHDTVYWYQQGPGQDPQFLISFYEKMQSDKGSIPDRFSAQQFSDYHSELNMSSLELGDSALYFCASRNSGRGYEQYFGPGTRLTVT.

The rearrangement joins TRBV4-1 to TRBJ2-2; perhaps TRBD2 as D (6 bases). Germline CDR1 and CDR2: MGHRA and YSYEKL. V lost 4 bases, J lost 3 bases, and 18 bases lay in between. This CDR3 is built from 17 residues. CDR3 DNA sequence: TGCGCCAGCAGCCCTCCCCGGGGGACTTATTACACCGGGGAGCTGTTTTTT. As protein: CASSPPRGTYYTGELFF.

A single count supports this clone. The genes are TRBV2 and TRBJ1-1, with D tentatively TRBD1 (5 bases). The germline V and J ends were trimmed by 8 bases and 10 bases, with 26 bases remaining between them. The CDR3 has 15 residues. Germline V lookup: CDR1 SNHLY, CDR2 FYNNEI. The chain's CDR3 is CASPPGVTVPSRAFF. CDR3 bases: TGTGCCAGCCCCCCTGGCGTGACAGTGCCTTCTAGAGCTTTCTTT.

V is TRBV6-1 and J is TRBJ2-1; 8 bases are a match to TRBD2. Germline lookup yields CDR1 MNHNS and CDR2 SASEGT. The CDR3 runs to 15 residues. The V gene end was trimmed by 3 bases and the J gene end by 4 bases; junction bases not matched to a gene: 5. The CDR3 reads CASSDVRGGYNEQFF. CDR3 sequence (DNA): TGTGCCAGCAGTGACGTCCGGGGGGGATACAATGAGCAGTTCTTC.

The rearrangement uses TRBV5-5 and TRBJ2-1; possibly TRBD2 for D (6 bases). The CDR3 is 16 amino acids. CDR1 and CDR2 (germline): SGHKS, YYEKEE (reference sequence). V was trimmed by 3 bases and J by 8 bases, leaving 21 bases between them. CDR3 protein: CASSSPYGVRRDEQFF. DNA for the CDR3: TGTGCCAGCAGCTCCCCATACGGGGTCAGGAGGGATGAGCAGTTCTTC. The full variable domain, its missing parts supplied by reference TRBV5-5 and TRBJ2-1, is DAGVTQSPTHLIKTRGQQVTLRCSPISGHKSVSWYQQVLGQGPQFIFQYYEKEERGRGNFPDRFSARQFPNYSSELNVNALLLGDSALYLCASSSPYGVRRDEQFFGPGTRLTVL.

This chain joins TRBV5-5 and TRBJ1-2; D may be TRBD1 (5 bases). Germline V CDR1 and CDR2: SGHKS, YYEKEE (reference sequence). The CDR3 is 16 amino acids. Trimming took off 2 bases at V and 4 bases at J, with 18 bases between the two ends. The CDR3 DNA reads as TGTGCCAGCAGCTTTCGCCTCGAAGGGGTCGTCTATGGCTACACCTTC. As protein: CASSFRLEGVVYGYTF.

The chain recombines TRBV6-4 with TRBJ1-4; the D gene is possibly TRBD1 (5 bases). Germline lookup yields CDR1 MRHNA and CDR2 SNTAGT. There are 14 residues in the CDR3. The V end was cut by 7 bases, the J end by 11 bases, with 20 bases between. The CDR3 protein is CASNQDKRMRKLFF. The CDR3 region has the DNA TGTGCCAGCAACCAGGACAAGAGAATGAGGAAACTGTTTTTT.

The V call is TRBV5-6, the J call TRBJ2-1, with TRBD2 identical over 12 bases. This CDR3 region has 16 residues. V was pared by 2 bases and J by 8 bases, with 8 bases of the junction left unmatched. Germline lookup yields CDR1 SGHDT and CDR2 YYEEEE. The CDR3 is CASSLDASGRVYEQFF. The DNA for the CDR3 is TGTGCCAGCAGCTTAGACGCTAGCGGGAGGGTCTATGAGCAGTTCTTC.

This clone has only one observation. The rearrangement uses TRBV28 and TRBJ1-5; unclear D gene. Germline CDR1 MDHEN, CDR2 SYDVKM. The CDR3 spans 13 residues. Trimming took off 7 bases at V and 1 base at J, with 8 bases between the two ends. CDR3 loop: CASMVVSNQPQHF. The CDR3 coding sequence is TGTGCCAGCATGGTAGTAAGCAATCAGCCCCAGCATTTT.

The V and J genes are TRBV10-1 and TRBJ2-3, with 7 bases identical to TRBD2. The junction had 11 bases not matched to a gene; V was cut back by 6 bases and J by 11 bases. In germline, CDR1 is WNHNN, CDR2 SYGVQD (reference sequence). The CDR3 is 13 residues long. The CDR3 coding sequence is TGCGCCAGCAGCGGGACTACAGATACGTTGCAGTATTTT. Residues: CASSGTTDTLQYF.

V gene TRBV27 combines with J gene TRBJ2-7; the D gene is possibly TRBD1 (5 bases). The V and J ends lost 6 bases and 3 bases respectively, with 21 bases between them. The CDR3 runs to 16 residues. Germline V gene lookup returns CDR1 MNHEY and CDR2 SMNVEV (reference sequence). The CDR3 bases are TGTGCCAGCAGCAAAACCGGTCACAGGAACGACTACGAGCAGTACTTC. Its protein is CASSKTGHRNDYEQYF.

The chain has TRBV9 and TRBJ1-2; D perhaps matches TRBD1 (5 bases). The V and J ends lost 0 bases and 4 bases respectively, with 16 bases between them. The CDR3 length is 16 residues. Germline V lookup: CDR1 SGDLS, CDR2 YYNGEE. The CDR3 DNA is TGTGCCAGCAGCGTAGGGGACCCGGGGCCGGTCTATGGCTACACCTTC. Translation gives CASSVGDPGPVYGYTF.

The CDR3 DNA reads as TGTGCCAGCAGAGCACTAGCGGGAGGTTCGGAGACCCAGTACTTC. This translates into CASRALAGGSETQYF. The V and J genes are TRBV6-1 and TRBJ2-5; 12 nucleotides agree with TRBD2. Germline assignment: CDR1 MNHNS and CDR2 SASEGT. The trim removed 6 bases at V and 5 bases at J, leaving 7 bases unmatched. CDR3 length equals 15 residues.

The chain is built from TRBV13 and TRBJ2-7; TRBD2 matches at 8 bases. Germline values: CDR1 PRHDT, CDR2 FYEKMQ (reference sequence). V was clipped by 2 bases and J by 1 base; unmatched bases: 4. The CDR3 has 15 residues. In nucleotides, the CDR3 is TGTGCCAGCAGCTTAACGCGGGAGGCTTCCTACGAGCAGTACTTC. Its protein product is CASSLTREASYEQYF.

The chain combines TRBV27 with TRBJ2-5; D is possibly TRBD1 or TRBD2 (5 bases each). Germline assignment: CDR1 MNHEY and CDR2 SMNVEV (reference sequence). CDR3 length equals 14 residues. The ends were cut back, 4 bases at V and 4 bases at J, with 13 bases in the middle. The CDR3 DNA is TGTGCCAGCAGTTATTTTGGGGGAACAGAGACCCAGTACTTC. Translation gives CASSYFGGTETQYF.

The chain combines TRBV18 with TRBJ2-5; D is tentatively TRBD1 or TRBD2 (6 bases each). Germline-derived CDR1 and CDR2 are KGHSH and LQKENI. CDR3 length: 17 amino acids. Trimming took 0 bases from V and 5 from J, leaving 19 bases between them. CDR3 nucleotide sequence: TGTGCCAGCTCACCACCGGACAGCGGGTTTGAGGGGGAGACCCAGTACTTC. This translates into CASSPPDSGFEGETQYF.

The chain is built from TRBV27 and TRBJ1-1, with D uncertain. This CDR3 spans 11 amino acids. Trimming took off 7 bases at V and 6 bases at J, with 9 bases between the two ends. CDR1 and CDR2 from the germline V gene are MNHEY and SMNVEV (reference sequence). The CDR3 here is CASILGSEAFF. The CDR3 DNA reads as TGTGCCAGCATCCTCGGCTCTGAAGCTTTCTTT.

The chain employs TRBV5-4 and TRBJ2-7; 8 bases fit TRBD1. Per germline, CDR1 SGHNT and CDR2 YYREEE (reference sequence). The CDR3 sequence is 14 residues long. V lost 0 bases, J lost 2 bases, and 1 base stayed unmatched. Written as DNA, the CDR3 is TGTGCCAGCAGCTTGGGGACAGGGCCCTACGAGCAGTACTTC. Translation gives CASSLGTGPYEQYF.